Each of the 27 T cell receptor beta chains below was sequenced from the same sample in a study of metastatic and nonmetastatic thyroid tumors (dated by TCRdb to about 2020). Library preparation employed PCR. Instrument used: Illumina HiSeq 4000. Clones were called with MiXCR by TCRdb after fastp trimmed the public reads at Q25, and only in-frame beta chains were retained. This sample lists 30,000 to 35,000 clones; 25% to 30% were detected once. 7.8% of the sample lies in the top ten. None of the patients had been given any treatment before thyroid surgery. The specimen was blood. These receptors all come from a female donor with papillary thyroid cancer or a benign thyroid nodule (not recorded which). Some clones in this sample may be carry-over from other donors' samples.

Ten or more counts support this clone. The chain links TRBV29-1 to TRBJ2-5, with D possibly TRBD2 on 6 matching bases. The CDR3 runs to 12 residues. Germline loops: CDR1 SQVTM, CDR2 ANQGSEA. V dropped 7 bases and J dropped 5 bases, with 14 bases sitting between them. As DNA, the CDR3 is TGCAGCGAAAAGACGGGGAGGGAGACCCAGTACTTC. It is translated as CSEKTGRETQYF.

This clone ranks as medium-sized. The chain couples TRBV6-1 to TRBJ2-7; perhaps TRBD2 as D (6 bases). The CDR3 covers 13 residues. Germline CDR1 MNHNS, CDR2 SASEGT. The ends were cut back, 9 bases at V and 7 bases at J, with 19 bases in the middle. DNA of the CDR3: TGTGCCAGTGTGGAGGGGCCTAGGAGAGAGCAGTACTTC. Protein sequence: CASVEGPRREQYF.

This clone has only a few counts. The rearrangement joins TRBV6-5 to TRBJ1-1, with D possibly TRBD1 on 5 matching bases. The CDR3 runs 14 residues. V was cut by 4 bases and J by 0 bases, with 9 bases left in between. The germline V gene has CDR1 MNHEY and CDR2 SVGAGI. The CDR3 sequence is CASSSGGMNTEAFF. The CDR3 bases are TGTGCCAGCAGTTCGGGGGGAATGAACACTGAAGCTTTCTTT.

In nucleotides, the CDR3 is TGCGCCAGCAGCTTTCATGGTGGCGATGGCTACACCTTC. This sequence encodes CASSFHGGDGYTF. The V call is TRBV5-1, the J call TRBJ1-2, with unresolved D. Deletions cut 2 bases from V and 6 bases from J, with 11 bases between. CDR3 length equals 13 residues. Per germline, CDR1 SGHRS and CDR2 YFSETQ.

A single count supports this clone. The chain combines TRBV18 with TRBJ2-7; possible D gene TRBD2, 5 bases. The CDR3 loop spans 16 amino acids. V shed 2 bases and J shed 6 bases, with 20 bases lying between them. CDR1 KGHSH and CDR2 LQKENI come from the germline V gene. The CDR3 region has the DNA TGTGCCAGCTCACCAGGCCTAGCTAAGAGGTTGGCCGAGCAGTACTTC. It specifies CASSPGLAKRLAEQYF.

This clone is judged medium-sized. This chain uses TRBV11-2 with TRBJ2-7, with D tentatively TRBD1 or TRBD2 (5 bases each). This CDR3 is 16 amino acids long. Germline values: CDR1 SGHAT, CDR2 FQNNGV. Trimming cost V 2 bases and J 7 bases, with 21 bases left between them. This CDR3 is CASSLRTGTQTEEQYF. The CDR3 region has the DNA TGTGCCAGCAGCTTAAGAACCGGGACCCAAACGGAGGAGCAGTACTTC. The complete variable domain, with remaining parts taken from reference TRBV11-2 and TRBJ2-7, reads EAGVAQSPRYKIIEKRQSVAFWCNPISGHATLYWYQQILGQGPKLLIQFQNNGVVDDSQLPKDRFSAERLKGVDSTLKIQPAKLEDSAVYLCASSLRTGTQTEEQYFGPGTRLTVT.

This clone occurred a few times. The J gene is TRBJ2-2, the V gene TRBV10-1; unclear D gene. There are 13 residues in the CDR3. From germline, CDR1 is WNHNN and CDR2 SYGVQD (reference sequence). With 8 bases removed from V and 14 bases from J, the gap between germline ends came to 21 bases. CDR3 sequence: CASSHGDTGYLFF. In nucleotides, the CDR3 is TGCGCCAGCTCGCACGGAGACACCGGGTATCTGTTTTTT.

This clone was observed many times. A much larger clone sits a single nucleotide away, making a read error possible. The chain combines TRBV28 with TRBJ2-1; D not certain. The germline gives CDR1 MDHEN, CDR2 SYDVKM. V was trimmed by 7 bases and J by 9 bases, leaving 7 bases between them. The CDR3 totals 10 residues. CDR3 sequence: CASIQSEQFF. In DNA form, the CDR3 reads TGTGCCAGCATCCAAAGTGAGCAGTTCTTC.

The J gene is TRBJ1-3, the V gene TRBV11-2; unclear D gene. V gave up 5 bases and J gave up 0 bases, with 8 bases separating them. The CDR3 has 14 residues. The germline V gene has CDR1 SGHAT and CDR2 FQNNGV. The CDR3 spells CASSPQYSGNTIYF. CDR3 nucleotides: TGTGCCAGCAGCCCTCAGTACTCTGGAAACACCATATATTTT. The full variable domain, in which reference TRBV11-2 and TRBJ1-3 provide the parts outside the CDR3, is EAGVAQSPRYKIIEKRQSVAFWCNPISGHATLYWYQQILGQGPKLLIQFQNNGVVDDSQLPKDRFSAERLKGVDSTLKIQPAKLEDSAVYLCASSPQYSGNTIYFGEGSWLTVV.

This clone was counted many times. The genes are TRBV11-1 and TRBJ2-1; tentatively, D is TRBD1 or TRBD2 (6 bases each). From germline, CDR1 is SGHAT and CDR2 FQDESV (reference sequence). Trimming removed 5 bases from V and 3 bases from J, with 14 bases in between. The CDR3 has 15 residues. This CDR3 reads CASSVGGTIYNEQFF. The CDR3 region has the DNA TGTGCCAGCAGCGTAGGGGGGACAATCTACAATGAGCAGTTCTTC.

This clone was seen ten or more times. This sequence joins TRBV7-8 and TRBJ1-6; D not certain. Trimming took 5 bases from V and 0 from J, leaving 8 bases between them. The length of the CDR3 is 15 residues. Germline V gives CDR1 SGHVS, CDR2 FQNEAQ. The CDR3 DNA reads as TGTGCCAGCAGCCAGACTGACTCCTATAATTCACCCCTCCACTTT. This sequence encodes CASSQTDSYNSPLHF.

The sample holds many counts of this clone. CDR3: CSARGLAITDTQYF. The CDR3 bases are TGCAGTGCTAGGGGGCTAGCTATTACAGATACGCAGTATTTT. The chain joins TRBV20-1 to TRBJ2-3; either TRBD1 or TRBD2 may supply D (5 bases each). The CDR3 is made up of 14 amino acids. Deletions cut 3 bases from V and 3 bases from J, with 13 bases between. Per the germline V gene, CDR1 is DFQATT and CDR2 is SNEGSKA (reference sequence).

DNA for the CDR3: TGCGCCAGCAGTCTGGGTGTAGGTCGGAATGAAAAACTGTTTTTT. Its protein product is CASSLGVGRNEKLFF. This rearrangement joins TRBV5-1 to TRBJ1-4; D not certain. This CDR3 has 15 amino acids. V was trimmed by 5 bases and J by 5 bases, leaving 16 bases between them. Germline-derived CDR1 and CDR2 are SGHRS and YFSETQ.

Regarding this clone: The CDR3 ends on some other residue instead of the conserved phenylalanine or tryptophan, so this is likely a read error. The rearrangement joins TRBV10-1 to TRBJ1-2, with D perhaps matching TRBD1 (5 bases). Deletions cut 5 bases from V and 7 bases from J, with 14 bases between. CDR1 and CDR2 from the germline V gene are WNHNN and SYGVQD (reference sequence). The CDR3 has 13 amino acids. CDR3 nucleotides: TGCGCCAGCAGTCAGGGTTTGGATAGTGGCTACACCTAC. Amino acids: CASSQGLDSGYTY.

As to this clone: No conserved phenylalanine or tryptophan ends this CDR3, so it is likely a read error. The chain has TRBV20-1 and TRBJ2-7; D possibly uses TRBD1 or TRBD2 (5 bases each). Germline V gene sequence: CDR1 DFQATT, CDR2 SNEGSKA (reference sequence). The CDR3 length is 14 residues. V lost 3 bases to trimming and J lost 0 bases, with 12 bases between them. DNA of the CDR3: TGCAGTGCTAGCATGTGGGGGAGCTCCTACGAGCAGTACTCC. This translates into CSASMWGSSYEQYS.

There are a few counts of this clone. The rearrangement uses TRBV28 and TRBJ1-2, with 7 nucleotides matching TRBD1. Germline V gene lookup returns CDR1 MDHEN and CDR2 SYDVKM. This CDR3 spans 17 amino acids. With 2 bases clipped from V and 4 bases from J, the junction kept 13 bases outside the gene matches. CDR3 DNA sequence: TGTGCCAGCAGTTTAGAAGGAGGGGGCCCACTCCTCTATGGCTACACCTTC. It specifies CASSLEGGGPLLYGYTF.

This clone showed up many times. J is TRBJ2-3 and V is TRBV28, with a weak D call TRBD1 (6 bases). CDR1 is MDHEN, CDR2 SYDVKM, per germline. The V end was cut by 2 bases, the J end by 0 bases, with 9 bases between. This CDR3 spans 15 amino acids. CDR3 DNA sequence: TGTGCCAGCAGTTTAACAGGGATGAGCACAGATACGCAGTATTTT. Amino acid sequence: CASSLTGMSTDTQYF. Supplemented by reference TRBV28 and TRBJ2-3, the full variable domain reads DVKVTQSSRYLVKRTGEKVFLECVQDMDHENMFWYRQDPGLGLRLIYFSYDVKMKEKGDIPEGYSVSREKKERFSLILESASTNQTSMYLCASSLTGMSTDTQYFGPGTRLTVL.

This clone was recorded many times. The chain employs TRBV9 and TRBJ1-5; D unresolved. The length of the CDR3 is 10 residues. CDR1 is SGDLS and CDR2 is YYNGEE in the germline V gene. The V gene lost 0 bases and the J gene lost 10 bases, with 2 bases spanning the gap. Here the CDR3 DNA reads TGTGCCAGCAGCGTAGATCCCCAGCATTTT. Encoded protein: CASSVDPQHF.

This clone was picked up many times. CDR3 in amino acids: CSARVPQARDTQYF. The CDR3 bases are TGCAGTGCTAGAGTCCCCCAAGCCAGGGATACGCAGTATTTT. The chain carries TRBV20-1 and TRBJ2-3, with unresolved D. Germline V gene sequence: CDR1 DFQATT, CDR2 SNEGSKA (reference sequence). V was clipped by 1 base and J by 6 bases, with 14 bases between them. The CDR3 runs 14 residues.

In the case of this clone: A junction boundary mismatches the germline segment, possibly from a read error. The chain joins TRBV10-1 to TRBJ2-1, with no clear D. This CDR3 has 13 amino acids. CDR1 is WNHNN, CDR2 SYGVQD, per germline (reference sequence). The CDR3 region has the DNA TGCGCCAGCAGCGAGTTGTTCGGGTGTGAGCAGTTCTTC. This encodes CASSELFGCEQFF.

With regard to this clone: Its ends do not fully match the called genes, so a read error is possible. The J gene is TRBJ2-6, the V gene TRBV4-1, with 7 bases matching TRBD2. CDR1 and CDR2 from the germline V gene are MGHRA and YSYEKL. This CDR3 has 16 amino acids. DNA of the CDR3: TGCGCCAGCAGCCAAGATATGGGGGGGGTTATGTACGAGCATGACTTC. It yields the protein CASSQDMGGVMYEHDF.

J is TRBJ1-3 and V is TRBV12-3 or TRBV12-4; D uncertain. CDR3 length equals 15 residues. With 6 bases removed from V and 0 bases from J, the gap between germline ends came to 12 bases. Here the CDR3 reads CASSSRTGSGNTIYF. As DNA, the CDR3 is TGTGCCAGCAGCTCCAGGACGGGCTCTGGAAACACCATATATTTT.

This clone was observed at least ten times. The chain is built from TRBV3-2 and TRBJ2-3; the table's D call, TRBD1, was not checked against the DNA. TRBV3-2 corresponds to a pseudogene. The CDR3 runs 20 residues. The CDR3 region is CASSQARGRGVAGDGDTQYF. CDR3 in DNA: TGTGCCAGCAGCCAAGCCCGGGGCAGGGGGGTAGCGGGAGACGGGGATACGCAGTATTTT.

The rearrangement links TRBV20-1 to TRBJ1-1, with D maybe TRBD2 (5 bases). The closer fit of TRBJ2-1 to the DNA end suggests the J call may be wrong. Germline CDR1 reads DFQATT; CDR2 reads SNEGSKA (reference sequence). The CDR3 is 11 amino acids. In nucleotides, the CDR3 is TGCAGTGCTATTGCGGGCCACGAGCAGTTCTTC. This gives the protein CSAIAGHEQFF.

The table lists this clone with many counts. The CDR3 loop is CASSVGVFQGYEQYF. The DNA for the CDR3 is TGTGCCAGCAGCGTCGGGGTCTTCCAGGGATACGAGCAGTACTTC. V is TRBV5-5 and J is TRBJ2-7; D may correspond to TRBD1 or TRBD2 (5 bases each). Trimming removed 4 bases at V and 4 bases at J, with 18 bases between. Germline assignment: CDR1 SGHKS and CDR2 YYEKEE (reference sequence). CDR3 size: 15 residues.

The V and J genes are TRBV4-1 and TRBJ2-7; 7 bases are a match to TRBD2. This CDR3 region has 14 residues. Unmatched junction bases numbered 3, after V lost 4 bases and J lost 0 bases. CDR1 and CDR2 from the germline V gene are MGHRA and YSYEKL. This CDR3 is CASSRTSASYEQYF. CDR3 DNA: TGCGCCAGCAGCCGAACTAGCGCCTCCTACGAGCAGTACTTC.

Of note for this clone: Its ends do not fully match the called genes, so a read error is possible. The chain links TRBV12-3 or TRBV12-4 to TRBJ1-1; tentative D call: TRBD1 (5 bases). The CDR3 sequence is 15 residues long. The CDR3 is CASSSLGEYNTDAFF. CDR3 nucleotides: TGTGCCAGCAGCTCCTTGGGGGAGTATAACACTGACGCTTTCTTT.